This TCR beta chain was observed in a study of blood T cell repertoires in COVID-19. This CDR3 is 13 amino acids long. The trim removed 7 bases at V and 3 bases at J, leaving 8 bases unmatched. Germline V gives CDR1 SQVTM, CDR2 ANQGSEA. Sequencing was performed with immunoSEQ multiplex PCR; in TCRdb, only in-frame clones are kept and a portion is missing. The sample holds about 220,000 clones, about 85% seen once. The study assigned cohorts using participant-reported clinical history. Two negative PCRs, clearance, or symptom resolution characterized the recovered Cohort 3 donors. The V and J genes are TRBV29-1 and TRBJ1-2, with 7 bases lining up with TRBD1. Material: PBMCs or T cells enriched from blood (not recorded which). The TCR sequence derives from a woman aged 25 to 39 who had recovered from COVID-19. CDR3 DNA sequence: TGCAGCGCCAACAGGGGATGGGACTATGGCTACACCTTC. Translation gives CSANRGWDYGYTF.